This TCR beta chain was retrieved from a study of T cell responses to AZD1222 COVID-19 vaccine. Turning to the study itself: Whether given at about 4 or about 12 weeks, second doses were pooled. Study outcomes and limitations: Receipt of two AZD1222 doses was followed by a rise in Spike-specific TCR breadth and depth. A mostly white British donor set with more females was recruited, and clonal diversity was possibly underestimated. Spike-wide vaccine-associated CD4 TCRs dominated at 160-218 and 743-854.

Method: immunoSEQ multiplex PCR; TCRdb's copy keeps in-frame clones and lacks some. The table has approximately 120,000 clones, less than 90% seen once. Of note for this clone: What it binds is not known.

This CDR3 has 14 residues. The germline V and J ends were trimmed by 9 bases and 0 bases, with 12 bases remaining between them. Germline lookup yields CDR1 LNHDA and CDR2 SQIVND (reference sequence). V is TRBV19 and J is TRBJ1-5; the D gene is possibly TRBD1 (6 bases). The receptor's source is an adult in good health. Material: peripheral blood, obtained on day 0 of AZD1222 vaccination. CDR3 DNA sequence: TGTGCCAGCGGCGGGACATATAGCAATCAGCCCCAGCATTTT. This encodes CASGGTYSNQPQHF. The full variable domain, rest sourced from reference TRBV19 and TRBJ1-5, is DGGITQSPKYLFRKEGQNVTLSCEQNLNHDAMYWYRQDPGQGLRLIYYSQIVNDFQKGDIAEGYSVSREKKESFPLTVTSAQKNPTAFYLCASGGTYSNQPQHFGDGTRLSIL.